This TCR beta chain was captured by sequencing in a study of response to subunit inactivated influenza vaccine. The J segment lost 4 bases and the V segment lost 3 bases, leaving 6 bases of the junction unmatched. In germline, CDR1 is KGHSH, CDR2 LQKENI. CDR3 length: 14 amino acids. Study-wide results and limits: Authors suggested each seasonal flu vaccination may recruit only limited numbers of new T cells.

This clonotype was observed many times. Its cognate antigen is unknown. Each CDR3 protein gets one entry after TCRdb re-called the RT-PCR reads with MiXCR. The profile covers around 580,000 distinct CDR3 sequences, with 12% appearing a single time and roughly a tenth taken by the ten largest. The origin of this receptor is a man over 45 who received an inactivated influenza vaccine. The V call is TRBV18, the J call TRBJ2-7, with TRBD1 identical over 7 bases. Sample: PBMCs from blood, taken on the day of vaccination. CDR3 nucleotide sequence: TGTGCCAGCTCACCTTATGACAGGGATTACGAGCAGTACTTC. Residues: CASSPYDRDYEQYF.